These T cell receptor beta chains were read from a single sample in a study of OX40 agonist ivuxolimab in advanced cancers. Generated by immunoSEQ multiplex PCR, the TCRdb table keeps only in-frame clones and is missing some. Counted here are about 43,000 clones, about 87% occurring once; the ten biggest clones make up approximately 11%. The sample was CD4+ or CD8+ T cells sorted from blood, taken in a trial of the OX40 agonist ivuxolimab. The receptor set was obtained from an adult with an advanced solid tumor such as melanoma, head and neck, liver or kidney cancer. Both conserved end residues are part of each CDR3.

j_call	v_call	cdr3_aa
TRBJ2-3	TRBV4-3	CASSQGGAVSTDTQYF
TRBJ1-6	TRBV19	CASKRGTNSPLHF
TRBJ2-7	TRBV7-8	CASSSDSAYEQYF
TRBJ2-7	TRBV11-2	CASSLFPGGLDEQYF
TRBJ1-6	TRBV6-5	CASSHFRWGQLSPLHF
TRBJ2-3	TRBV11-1	CASSLPRQGARPTDTQYF
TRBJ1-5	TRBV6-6	CASSYPQGRPQHF
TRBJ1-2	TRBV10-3	CAISEGNYGYTF
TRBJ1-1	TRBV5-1	CASRTGNTEAFF
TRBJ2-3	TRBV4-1	CASSQGIDTQYF
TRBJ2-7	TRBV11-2	CASSLGPYSYEQYF
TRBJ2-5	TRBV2	CASRPTGPETQYF
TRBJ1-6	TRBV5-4	CASSLGLTTNSPLHF
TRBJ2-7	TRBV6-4	CASSDSKVSVAGGSSYEQYF
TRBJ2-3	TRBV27	CASSPLTSGGSADTQYF
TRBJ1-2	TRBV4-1	CASSPGRGENYYGYTF
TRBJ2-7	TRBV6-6	CASLRQGARNEQYF
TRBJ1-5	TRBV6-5	CASSMSNQPQHF
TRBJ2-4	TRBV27	CASSLRSGRVAKNIQYF
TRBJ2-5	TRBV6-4	CASSSPSGRQTQYF
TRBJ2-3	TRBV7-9	CASSYPTPGTTGADTQYF
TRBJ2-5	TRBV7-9	CASSPRWRGEETQYF
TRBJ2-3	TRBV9	CASSVEGGRADTQYF
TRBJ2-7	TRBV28	CASSLPMERGREQYF
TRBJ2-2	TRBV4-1	CASSHQPRQGDNTGELFF
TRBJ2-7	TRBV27	CASSFGRGYEQYF
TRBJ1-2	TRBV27	CASTSREGGSSYGYTF
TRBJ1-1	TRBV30	CAGGASFTEAFF
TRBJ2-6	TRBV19	CASSISGSGANVLTF
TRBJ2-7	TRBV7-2	CASSLGLAEPYEQYF
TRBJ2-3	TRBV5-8	CASSWGQGGTDTQYF
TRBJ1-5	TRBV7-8	CASSLMEDSNQPQHF
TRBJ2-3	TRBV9	CASSDTKDTQYF
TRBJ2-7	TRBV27	CASSLRVRYEQYF
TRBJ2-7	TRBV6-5	CASSYSPTGARYEQYF
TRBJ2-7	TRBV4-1	CASSHEWRGGYEQYF
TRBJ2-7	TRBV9	CASSEGSGTSVPYEQYF
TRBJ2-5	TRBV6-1	CASSEALHGIQETQYF
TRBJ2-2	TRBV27	CASSRPPPGELFF
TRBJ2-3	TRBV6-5	CASSSLSGRTDTQYF
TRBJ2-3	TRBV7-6	CASSLTGRHTDTQYF
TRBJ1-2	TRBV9	CASSVGPGPNYGYTF
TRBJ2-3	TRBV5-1	CASSLTPRQSDTQYF
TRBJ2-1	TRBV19	CASSTPRRDEQFF
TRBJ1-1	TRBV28	CASSLLTDHTEAFF
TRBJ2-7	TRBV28	CASNDSGVTYEQYF
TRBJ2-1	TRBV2	CASWGGGDEQFF
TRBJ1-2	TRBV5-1	CASSEGGLDYTF
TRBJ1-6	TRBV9	CASSVWDSQNSPLHF
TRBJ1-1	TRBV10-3	CAISDTGITNTEAFF
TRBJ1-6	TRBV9	CASSPSDLNSPLHF
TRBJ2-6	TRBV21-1	CASSKGGPAGANVLTF
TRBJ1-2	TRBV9	CASSGGGQGGYGYTF
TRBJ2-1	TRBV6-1	CASSESITNNEQFF
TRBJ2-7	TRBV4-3	CASSQGGGYEQYF